This TCR beta chain was captured by sequencing in a study of cytomegalovirus exposure and HLA in healthy donors. Both 60 Vbeta primers and 13 Jbeta primers went into the PCR. Produced via immunoSEQ multiplex PCR; TCRdb's table is partial and in-frame only. The sample consists of 200,000 to 250,000 clones, under 90% of them appearing once. Germline lookup yields CDR1 SGHNT and CDR2 YYREEE (reference sequence). Trimming stripped 0 bases from V and 8 bases from J, with 3 bases between. The CDR3 runs to 11 residues. About this clone itself: Its matching antigen is unknown.

Notes on the study in general: Rates of TCR association differed by HLA locus in a later analysis, with DRB1 highest and HLA-C lowest. In a later analysis, V- and J-gene trimming of beta chains associated with a DCLRE1C missense variant, replicated independently. Being productive about 90% or about 30% of the time was typical of most TCR beta V segments in an earlier analysis. Roughly uniform depth of sequencing across donors was assumed in presence/absence analyses.

Sequenced input: PBMCs. The TCR comes from a human donor in good health. This chain joins TRBV5-4 and TRBJ2-1; D unresolved. CDR3 in DNA: TGTGCCAGCAGCTTGGCCGATGAGCAGTTCTTC. It codes for CASSLADEQFF.